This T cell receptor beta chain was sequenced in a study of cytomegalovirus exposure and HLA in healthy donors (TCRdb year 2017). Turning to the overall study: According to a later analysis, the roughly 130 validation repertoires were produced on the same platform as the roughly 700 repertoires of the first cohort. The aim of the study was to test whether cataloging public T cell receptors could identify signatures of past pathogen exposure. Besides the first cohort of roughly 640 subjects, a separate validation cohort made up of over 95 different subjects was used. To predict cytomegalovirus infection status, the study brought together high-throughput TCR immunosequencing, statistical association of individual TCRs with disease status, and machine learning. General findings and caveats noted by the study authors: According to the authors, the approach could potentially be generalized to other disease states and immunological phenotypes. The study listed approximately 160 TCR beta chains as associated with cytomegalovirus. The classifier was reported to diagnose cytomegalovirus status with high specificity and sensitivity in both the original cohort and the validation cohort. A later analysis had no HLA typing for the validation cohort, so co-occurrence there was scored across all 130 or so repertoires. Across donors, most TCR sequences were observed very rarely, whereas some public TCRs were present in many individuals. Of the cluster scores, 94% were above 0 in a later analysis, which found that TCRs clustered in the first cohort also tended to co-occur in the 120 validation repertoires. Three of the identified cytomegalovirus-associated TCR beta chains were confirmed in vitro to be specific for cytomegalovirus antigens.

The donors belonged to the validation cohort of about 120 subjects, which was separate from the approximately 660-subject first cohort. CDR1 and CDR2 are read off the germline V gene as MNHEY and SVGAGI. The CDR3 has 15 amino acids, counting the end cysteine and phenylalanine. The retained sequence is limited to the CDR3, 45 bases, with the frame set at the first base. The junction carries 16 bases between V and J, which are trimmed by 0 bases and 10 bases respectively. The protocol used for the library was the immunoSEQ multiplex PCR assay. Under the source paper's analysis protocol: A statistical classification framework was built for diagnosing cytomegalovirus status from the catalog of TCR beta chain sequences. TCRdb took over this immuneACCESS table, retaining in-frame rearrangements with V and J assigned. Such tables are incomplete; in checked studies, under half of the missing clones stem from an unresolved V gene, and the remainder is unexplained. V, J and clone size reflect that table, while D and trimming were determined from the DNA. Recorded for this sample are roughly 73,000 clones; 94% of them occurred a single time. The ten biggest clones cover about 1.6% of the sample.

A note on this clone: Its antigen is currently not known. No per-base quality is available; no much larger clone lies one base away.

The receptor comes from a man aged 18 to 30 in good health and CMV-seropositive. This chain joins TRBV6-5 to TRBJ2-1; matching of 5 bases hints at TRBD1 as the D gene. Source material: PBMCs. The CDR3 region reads CASSYSPQGTREQFF. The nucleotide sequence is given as TGTGCCAGCAGTTACTCCCCTCAGGGAACTCGCGAGCAGTTCTTC.